One and the same sample provided the 14 T cell receptor beta chains below, sequenced in a study of blood T cell repertoires in COVID-19. Profiled with immunoSEQ multiplex PCR; TCRdb holds only in-frame clones, not every one. The sample consists of about 310,000 clones, roughly 89% of them appearing once. The sequenced sample consisted of PBMCs or T cells enriched from blood (not recorded which). The receptors here all came from a woman under 40 who had recovered from COVID-19.

The rearrangement uses TRBV9 and TRBJ1-3; 8 bases align to TRBD1. The CDR3 is made up of 18 amino acids. CDR1 SGDLS and CDR2 YYNGEE come from the germline V gene. V lost 2 bases to trimming and J lost 4 bases; unmatched junction nucleotides: 14. The CDR3 nucleotides read TGTGCCAGCAGCGTGTTTCGGGACAGGTCTCTTTCGGGAAACACCATATATTTT. It codes for CASSVFRDRSLSGNTIYF. The whole variable domain, remainder taken from reference TRBV9 and TRBJ1-3, is DSGVTQTPKHLITATGQRVTLRCSPRSGDLSVYWYQQSLDQGLQFLIQYYNGEERAKGNILERFSAQQFPDLHSELNLSSLELGDSALYFCASSVFRDRSLSGNTIYFGEGSWLTVV.

The rearrangement uses TRBV27 and TRBJ1-2, with D possibly matching TRBD1 (5 bases). From germline, CDR1 is MNHEY and CDR2 SMNVEV (reference sequence). The V and J ends lost 6 bases and 4 bases respectively, with 18 bases between them. There are 15 residues in the CDR3. As DNA, the CDR3 is TGTGCCAGCAGCCGATTCAGGGCATCCACCTATGGCTACACCTTC. Its protein is CASSRFRASTYGYTF.

CDR3 region: CASSLGLGDVYNEQFF. The CDR3 bases are TGTGCCAGCAGCTTAGGGCTCGGGGATGTCTACAATGAGCAGTTCTTC. The gene calls are TRBV7-9 and TRBJ2-1, with D maybe TRBD2 (5 bases). V was pared by 1 base and J by 3 bases, with 13 bases between. Germline values: CDR1 SEHNR, CDR2 FQNEAQ (reference sequence). This CDR3 is 16 amino acids long.

The chain couples TRBV6-2 or TRBV6-3 to TRBJ1-5; no firm D call. There are 14 residues in the CDR3. Trimming removed 1 base at V and 2 bases at J, with 6 bases between. From germline, CDR1 is MNHEY and CDR2 SVGEGT. CDR3 bases: TGTGCCAGCAGTTACTTCGGGGGCAATCAGCCCCAGCATTTT. This codes for CASSYFGGNQPQHF.

Here the CDR3 DNA reads TGCGCCAGCAGCTCGAAAGACAGGTCGGTCCAAGAGACCCAGTACTTC. Its protein is CASSSKDRSVQETQYF. The chain links TRBV5-1 to TRBJ2-5; perhaps TRBD1 as D (6 bases). CDR1 and CDR2 from the germline V gene are SGHRS and YFSETQ. Trimming removed 3 bases from V and 1 base from J, with 16 bases in between. The CDR3 sequence is 16 residues long. The whole variable domain, filled in from reference TRBV5-1 and TRBJ2-5, reads KAGVTQTPRYLIKTRGQQVTLSCSPISGHRSVSWYQQTPGQGLQFLFEYFSETQRNKGNFPGRFSGRQFSNSRSEMNVSTLELGDSALYLCASSSKDRSVQETQYFGPGTRLLVL.

The chain recombines TRBV20-1 with TRBJ2-7, with D unresolved. Between the trimmed V and J ends, which lost 0 bases and 6 bases, there was a span of 6 bases. The CDR3 length is 11 residues. From germline, CDR1 is DFQATT and CDR2 SNEGSKA (reference sequence). CDR3 sequence (DNA): TGCAGTGCTAGAGATGTCCGCGAGCAGTACTTC. The encoded protein is CSARDVREQYF.

In its sample, this clone was seen a few times. The J gene is TRBJ1-1, the V gene TRBV4-1; possibly TRBD1 for D (5 bases). V lost 4 bases to trimming and J lost 3 bases, with 12 bases between them. From germline, CDR1 is MGHRA and CDR2 YSYEKL. The CDR3 extends over 14 amino acids. The CDR3 sequence is CASSRGTGDTEAFF. The DNA of the CDR3 is TGCGCCAGCAGCCGCGGGACCGGCGACACTGAAGCTTTCTTT.

The chain has TRBV15 and TRBJ2-5, with D perhaps matching TRBD2 (6 bases). Looked up from germline, CDR1 is LNHNV and CDR2 is YYDKDF (reference sequence). V was trimmed by 6 bases and J by 4 bases, leaving 9 bases between them. The CDR3 extends over 12 amino acids. The CDR3 loop is CATRGGGETQYF. For the CDR3, the DNA is TGTGCCACCAGGGGGGGAGGAGAGACCCAGTACTTC.

The chain has TRBV9 and TRBJ2-1; D is possibly TRBD2 (5 bases). The CDR3 is made up of 17 amino acids. Germline lookup yields CDR1 SGDLS and CDR2 YYNGEE. Between the trimmed V and J ends, which lost 2 bases and 5 bases, there was a span of 20 bases. CDR3 sequence (DNA): TGTGCCAGCAGCGTTCTGCCCACGGGGTCCGTCAACAATGAGCAGTTCTTC. Its protein product is CASSVLPTGSVNNEQFF. Looking up the rest from reference TRBV9 and TRBJ2-1 gives the full variable domain: DSGVTQTPKHLITATGQRVTLRCSPRSGDLSVYWYQQSLDQGLQFLIQYYNGEERAKGNILERFSAQQFPDLHSELNLSSLELGDSALYFCASSVLPTGSVNNEQFFGPGTRLTVL.

The chain joins TRBV7-9 to TRBJ1-2; 8 positions match TRBD1. Germline CDR1 reads SEHNR; CDR2 reads FQNEAQ (reference sequence). Germline trimming cut 7 bases from V and 6 bases from J; bases unmatched to any gene: 4. CDR3 length equals 12 residues. The CDR3 nucleotides read TGTGCCAGCAAGCCAGGGGGCCATGGCTACACCTTC. The encoded protein is CASKPGGHGYTF.

The rearrangement uses TRBV28 and TRBJ1-3; 7 bases map to TRBD1. With V trimmed by 6 bases and J by 4 bases, 9 bases remained unmatched. The germline CDR1 and CDR2 sequences are MDHEN and SYDVKM. The CDR3 is made up of 15 amino acids. DNA for the CDR3: TGTGCCAGCAGCATGAGAAGGGGGCCAGGAAACACCATATATTTT. This codes for CASSMRRGPGNTIYF.

The J gene is TRBJ2-7, the V gene TRBV28; 7 nucleotides agree with TRBD1. Germline-derived CDR1 and CDR2 are MDHEN and SYDVKM. J was trimmed by 2 bases and V by 10 bases; bases with no gene match: 2. The CDR3 sequence is 11 residues long. CDR3 DNA: TGTGCCACCCAGGGGGCCTACGAGCAGTACTTC. Amino acids: CATQGAYEQYF.

The CDR3 here is CASRLDTNYGYTF. DNA of the CDR3: TGCGCCAGCAGACTGGACACTAACTATGGCTACACCTTC. The genes are TRBV5-1 and TRBJ1-2; possible D gene TRBD1, 5 bases. V gave up 5 bases and J gave up 0 bases, with 8 bases separating them. Germline CDR1 and CDR2: SGHRS and YFSETQ. CDR3 length: 13 residues.

This clone was counted only a few times. This chain joins TRBV30 and TRBJ1-1; TRBD1 matches 7 bases. Germline CDR1 reads GTSNPN; CDR2 reads SVGIG (reference sequence). The CDR3 spans 16 residues. V lost 2 bases to trimming and J lost 0 bases; unmatched junction nucleotides: 9. DNA of the CDR3: TGTGCCTGGAGTCCCGGGCAGGGGGGAATGAACACTGAAGCTTTCTTT. This sequence encodes CAWSPGQGGMNTEAFF.